This T cell receptor beta chain originates from a study of regulatory T cells in long-lasting Graves disease. Overall study: Over 5 years of antithyroid drugs with positive TSH receptor antibodies was taken to mean persistent Graves' disease. Overall study results and limits: Thyroid tissue was not studied; only peripheral blood was.

This sample's time point: persistent/refractory GD, antithyroid drugs over 5 years with positive TRAb. PBMC-derived RNA was used for the TCR library. At least ten counts were recorded for this clonotype. Its antigen is not identified. Building the TCR beta libraries relied on iRepertoire HTBI primers, and CDR3 regions underwent Arm-PCR. A single record per CDR3 protein comes from TCRdb applying MiXCR to the multiplex PCR reads. This sample has around 300,000 distinct CDR3 sequences, with 22% found just once. Here the sequenced sample was peripheral blood mononuclear cells (PBMCs), taken when the disease was refractory, from a patient treated with antithyroid drugs. This clonotype was obtained from a female donor with Graves disease.

This CDR3 is CASSQGLASNYEQYF. The CDR3, as DNA: TGTGCCAGCAGCCAAGGACTAGCGAGTAACTACGAGCAGTACTTC. This sequence joins TRBV3-1 and TRBJ2-7, with 8 positions matching TRBD2. Germline lookup yields CDR1 LGHDT and CDR2 YNNKEL (reference sequence). With 1 base clipped from V and 3 bases from J, the junction kept 5 bases outside the gene matches. This CDR3 comprises 15 residues.